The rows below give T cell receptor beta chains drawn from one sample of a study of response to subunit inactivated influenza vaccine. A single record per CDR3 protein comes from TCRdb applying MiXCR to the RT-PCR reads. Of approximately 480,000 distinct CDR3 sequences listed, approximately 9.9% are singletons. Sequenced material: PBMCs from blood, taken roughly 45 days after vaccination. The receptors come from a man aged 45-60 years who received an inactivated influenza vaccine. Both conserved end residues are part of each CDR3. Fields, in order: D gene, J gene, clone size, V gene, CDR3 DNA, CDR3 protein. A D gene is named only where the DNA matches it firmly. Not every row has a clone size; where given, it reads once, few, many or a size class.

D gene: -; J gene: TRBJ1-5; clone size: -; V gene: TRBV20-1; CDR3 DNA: TGCAGTGCTAGAAGGGGGAACGATCAGCCCCAGCATTTT; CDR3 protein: CSARRGNDQPQHF
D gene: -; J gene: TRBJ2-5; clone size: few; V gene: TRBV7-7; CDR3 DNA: TGTGCCAGCAGCTTACTAGGGACCTCCCAAGAGACCCAGTACTTC; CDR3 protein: CASSLLGTSQETQYF
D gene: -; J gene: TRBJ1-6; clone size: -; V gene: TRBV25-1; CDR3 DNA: TGTGCCAGCAGTGAGGTGGCAGTTAGTTCACCCCTCCACTTT; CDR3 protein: CASSEVAVSSPLHF
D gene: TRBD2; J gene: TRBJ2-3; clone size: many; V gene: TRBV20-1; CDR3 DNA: TGCAGTGCTAGGTTCCTAGCGGGAGGGAGTGAGACGCAGTATTTT; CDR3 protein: CSARFLAGGSETQYF
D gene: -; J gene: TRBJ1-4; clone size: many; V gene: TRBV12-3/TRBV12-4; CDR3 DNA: TGTGCCAGCAGTTTAGACGGGCCTAATGAAAAACTGTTTTTT; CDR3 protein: CASSLDGPNEKLFF
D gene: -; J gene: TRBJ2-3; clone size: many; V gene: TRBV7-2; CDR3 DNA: TGTGCCAGCAGCTTAGCGGGCAGGGGCACAGATACGCAGTATTTT; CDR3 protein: CASSLAGRGTDTQYF
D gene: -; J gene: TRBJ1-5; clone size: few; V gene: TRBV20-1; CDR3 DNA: TGCAGTGCTATACGCGGACCAGCCAATCAGCCCCAGCATTTT; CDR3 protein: CSAIRGPANQPQHF
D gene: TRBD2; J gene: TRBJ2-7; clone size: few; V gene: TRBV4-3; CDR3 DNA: TGCGCCAGCAGCCAAGAACTAGCGGGGGCCTTAAGCTCCTACGAGCAGTACTTC; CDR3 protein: CASSQELAGALSSYEQYF
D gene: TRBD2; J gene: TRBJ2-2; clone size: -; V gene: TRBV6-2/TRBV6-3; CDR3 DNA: TGTGCCAGCAGTCAGCCGAGAACTAGCGGGAGGGCAATCGGGGAGCTGTTTTTT; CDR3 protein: CASSQPRTSGRAIGELFF
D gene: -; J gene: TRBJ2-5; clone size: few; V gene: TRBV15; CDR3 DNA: TGTGCCACCAGCAGACCCCAGGAGACCCAGTACTTC; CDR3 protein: CATSRPQETQYF
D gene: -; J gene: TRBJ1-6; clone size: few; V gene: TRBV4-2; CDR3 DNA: TGTGCCAGCAGCTCCCGGGAAAAGAATTCACCCCTCCACTTT; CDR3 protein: CASSSREKNSPLHF
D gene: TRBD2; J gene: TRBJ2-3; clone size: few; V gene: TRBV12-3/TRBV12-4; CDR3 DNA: TGTGCCAGCCTACCTGAACCTCGGACTAGCTTCACAGATACGCAGTATTTT; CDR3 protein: CASLPEPRTSFTDTQYF
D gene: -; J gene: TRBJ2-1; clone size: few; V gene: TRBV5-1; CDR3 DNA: TGCGCCAGCAGCCCCGACAGCTATGAGCAGTTCTTC; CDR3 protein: CASSPDSYEQFF
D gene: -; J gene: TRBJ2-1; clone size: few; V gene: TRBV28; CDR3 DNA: TGTGCCAGCAGGCGCAGCAGACATGAGCAGTTCTTC; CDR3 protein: CASRRSRHEQFF
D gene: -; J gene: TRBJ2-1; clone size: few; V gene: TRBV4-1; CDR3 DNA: TGCGCCAGCAGCCAAGAAATCACTAGGAGGAACTACAATGAGCAGTTCTTC; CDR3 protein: CASSQEITRRNYNEQFF
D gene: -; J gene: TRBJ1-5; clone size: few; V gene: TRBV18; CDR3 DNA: TGTGCCAGCTCACCACGGGGCTCCCGGGAGCCCCAGCATTTT; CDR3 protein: CASSPRGSREPQHF
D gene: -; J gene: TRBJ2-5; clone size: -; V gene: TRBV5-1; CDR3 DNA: TGCGCCAGCAGCACCAGCGAGAAGACCCAGTACTTC; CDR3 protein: CASSTSEKTQYF
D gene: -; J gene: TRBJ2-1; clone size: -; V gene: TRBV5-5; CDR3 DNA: TGTGCCAGCAGCTTGTTCAACGGGAGAGGCAATGAGCAGTTCTTC; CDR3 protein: CASSLFNGRGNEQFF
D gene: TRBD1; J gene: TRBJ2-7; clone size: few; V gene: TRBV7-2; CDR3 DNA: TGTGCCAGCAGCCCGACAGGGCGCGGGGAGCAGTACTTC; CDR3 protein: CASSPTGRGEQYF
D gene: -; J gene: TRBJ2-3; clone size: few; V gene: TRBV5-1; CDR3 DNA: TGCGCCAGCAGCTTCGAGGGAGAAAGTACAGATACGCAGTATTTT; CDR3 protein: CASSFEGESTDTQYF
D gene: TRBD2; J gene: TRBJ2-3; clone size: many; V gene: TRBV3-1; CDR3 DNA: TGTGCCAGCAGCCGGACTAGCCGCACAGATACGCAGTATTTT; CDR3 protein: CASSRTSRTDTQYF
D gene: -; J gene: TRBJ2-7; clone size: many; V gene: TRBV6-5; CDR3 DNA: TGTGCCAGCAGTTACTCAGACAGCGACTACGAGCAGTACTTC; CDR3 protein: CASSYSDSDYEQYF
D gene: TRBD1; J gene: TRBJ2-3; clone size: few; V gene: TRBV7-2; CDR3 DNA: TGTGCCAGCAGCACTAGTGGGACAGCACGAGATACGCAGTATTTT; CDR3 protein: CASSTSGTARDTQYF
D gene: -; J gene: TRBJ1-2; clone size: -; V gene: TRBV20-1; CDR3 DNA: TGCAGTGCAAGCGAGGGGTCTGGCTACACCTTC; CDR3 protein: CSASEGSGYTF